Each of the 30 T cell receptor beta chains below was sequenced from the same sample in a study of blood T cell repertoires in COVID-19. Repertoires were generated with immunoSEQ multiplex PCR, while TCRdb's copy carries only in-frame clones and drops some. The sample has around 94,000 clones; about 85% are singletons. The sequenced material came from peripheral blood. These receptors came from a man in his fifties with acute or convalescent COVID-19.

The V and J genes are TRBV12-3 or TRBV12-4 and TRBJ2-1; 7 nucleotides agree with TRBD1. V dropped 4 bases and J dropped 13; count of bases not matched to a gene: 4. The CDR3 is 11 residues long. CDR3 sequence (DNA): TGTGCCAGCAGTTGGGGGACAGCACAGTTCTTC. This sequence encodes CASSWGTAQFF.

The sample holds one count of this clone. This chain uses TRBV7-2 with TRBJ2-1; 13 positions match TRBD2. CDR3 length equals 17 residues. CDR1 is SGHTA and CDR2 is FQGNSA in the germline V gene. V lost 1 base and J lost 6; bases outside the gene matches: 6. CDR3 region: CASSLVDGLAGANEQFF. DNA of the CDR3: TGTGCCAGCAGCTTAGTTGACGGACTAGCGGGGGCCAATGAGCAGTTCTTC.

This chain connects TRBV10-3 to TRBJ1-6, with D possibly TRBD1 on 5 matching bases. The V gene lost 6 bases and the J gene lost 6 bases, with 18 bases spanning the gap. The CDR3 is 16 residues long. Germline CDR1 and CDR2: ENHRY and SYGVKD. CDR3 sequence: CAIREQVMIGNSPLHF. DNA of the CDR3: TGTGCCATCAGGGAACAGGTTATGATCGGTAATTCACCCCTCCACTTT.

This rearrangement joins TRBV24-1 to TRBJ2-3; the match to TRBD2 covers 11 bases. Germline CDR1 and CDR2: KGHDR and SFDVKD. V lost 4 bases, J lost 0 bases, and 23 bases stayed unmatched. CDR3 length: 23 residues. The CDR3 reads CATSDPSTALGTSGTFSTDTQYF. DNA for the CDR3: TGTGCCACCAGTGACCCCTCGACAGCCCTTGGGACTAGCGGAACCTTTAGCACAGATACGCAGTATTTT.

The V gene is TRBV10-3, the J gene TRBJ1-2; 8 nucleotides align to TRBD1. Germline V gene sequence: CDR1 ENHRY, CDR2 SYGVKD. This CDR3 region has 13 residues. The J segment lost 5 bases and the V segment lost 2 bases, leaving 1 base of the junction unmatched. The CDR3 DNA reads TGTGCCATCAGTGAGGACAGGGGTTATGGCTACACCTTC. Its protein product is CAISEDRGYGYTF.

This clone appeared once. This chain joins TRBV3-1 (or the pseudogene TRBV3-2) and TRBJ2-3; 9 bases match TRBD2. Germline assignment: CDR1 LGHDT and CDR2 YNNKEL (reference sequence). The CDR3 consists of 15 residues. Trimming removed 4 bases from V and 0 bases from J; junction bases left unmatched: 2. The CDR3 protein is CASSLTSGSTDTQYF. The CDR3 DNA reads TGTGCCAGCAGCCTTACTAGCGGGAGCACAGATACGCAGTATTTT.

The chain couples TRBV5-5 to TRBJ2-7; 7 positions match TRBD1. With 0 bases clipped from V and 2 bases from J, the junction kept 5 bases outside the gene matches. The CDR3 is 15 amino acids. The germline CDR1 and CDR2 sequences are SGHKS and YYEKEE (reference sequence). CDR3 in amino acids: CASSLVVDRAYEQYF. CDR3 coding DNA: TGTGCCAGCAGCTTGGTCGTAGACAGGGCCTACGAGCAGTACTTC.

The chain carries TRBV4-3 and TRBJ1-1; D is uncertain. Germline CDR1 and CDR2: LGHNA and YSLEER. The CDR3 is made up of 16 amino acids. Trimming stripped 2 bases from V and 4 bases from J, with 17 bases between. Here the CDR3 reads CASSQISGLRSTEAFF. The DNA of the CDR3 is TGCGCCAGCAGCCAAATTTCGGGGTTAAGATCCACTGAAGCTTTCTTT.

The rearrangement joins TRBV27 to TRBJ2-3, with D perhaps matching TRBD2 (6 bases). Per germline, CDR1 MNHEY and CDR2 SMNVEV (reference sequence). CDR3 length: 13 amino acids. Trimming pared 6 bases from V and 2 bases from J, leaving 9 bases between. CDR3 coding DNA: TGTGCCAGCAGCGGGAGAGTCACAGATACGCAGTATTTT. Amino acids: CASSGRVTDTQYF.

The chain is built from TRBV7-9 and TRBJ2-7, with a tentative D call TRBD2 (6 bases). The CDR3 loop spans 16 amino acids. The germline V and J ends were trimmed by 0 bases and 1 base, with 13 bases remaining between them. Looked up from germline, CDR1 is SEHNR and CDR2 is FQNEAQ (reference sequence). CDR3 bases: TGTGCCAGCAGCTTAGCGCGGGGACGGCAATCCTACGAGCAGTACTTC. This sequence encodes CASSLARGRQSYEQYF.

CDR3 region: CASSRGLADEQYF. For the CDR3, the DNA is TGTGCCAGTAGCCGAGGACTAGCGGATGAGCAGTACTTC. This chain uses TRBV19 with TRBJ2-7; 10 nucleotides agree with TRBD2. Per the germline V gene, CDR1 is LNHDA and CDR2 is SQIVND (reference sequence). This CDR3 is 13 amino acids long. The J segment lost 7 bases and the V segment lost 6 bases, leaving 6 bases of the junction unmatched.

The V and J genes are TRBV6-6 and TRBJ1-2; TRBD1 is a possible D gene (6 bases). This CDR3 region has 15 residues. Deletions cut 0 bases from V and 3 bases from J, with 11 bases between. Germline values: CDR1 MNHNY, CDR2 SVGAGI (reference sequence). The CDR3 nucleotides are TGTGCCAGCAGTTACTCGTGGGGGCAGGACTATGGCTACACCTTC. Translated, it gives CASSYSWGQDYGYTF.

The chain recombines TRBV19 with TRBJ1-6; TRBD1 matches 7 bases. The germline V gene encodes CDR1 LNHDA and CDR2 SQIVND (reference sequence). V lost 7 bases to trimming and J lost 5 bases; unmatched junction nucleotides: 8. The CDR3 contains 15 residues. The CDR3: CASTRSGTDNSPLHF. The CDR3 DNA reads as TGTGCCAGTACCCGCTCCGGGACAGATAATTCACCCCTCCACTTT.

The rearrangement links TRBV14 to TRBJ2-1; 8 bases map to TRBD2. The junction had 9 bases not matched to a gene; V was cut back by 2 bases and J by 3 bases. Germline V lookup: CDR1 SGHDN, CDR2 FVKESK. The CDR3 is 17 amino acids. CDR3 DNA sequence: TGTGCCAGCAGCCAAACCTCCAGCGGGGGCTTCTACAATGAGCAGTTCTTC. Translated, it gives CASSQTSSGGFYNEQFF.

This clone has just a few counts. The DNA of the CDR3 is TGTGCCATTCCACGGGGGGCCGGGACCGGGGCCAACGTCCTGACTTTC. It encodes CAIPRGAGTGANVLTF. V and J are TRBV28 and TRBJ2-6; D perhaps matches TRBD2 (7 bases). This CDR3 is built from 16 residues. In germline, CDR1 is MDHEN, CDR2 SYDVKM. Trimming took 10 bases from V and 4 from J, leaving 20 bases between them.

This CDR3 is CASSTRGQGNTGELFF. The CDR3 DNA reads TGTGCCAGCAGCACCCGAGGACAGGGGAACACCGGGGAGCTGTTTTTT. The J gene is TRBJ2-2, the V gene TRBV7-3; 8 nucleotides match TRBD1. V trimming: 5 bases; J trimming: 1 base; junction bases outside the gene matches: 6. The germline CDR1 and CDR2 sequences are SGHTA and FQGTGA. The CDR3 has 16 residues.

The J gene is TRBJ1-2, the V gene TRBV7-9; 8 bases are shared with TRBD1. This CDR3 has 17 residues. The ends lost 2 bases at V and 0 bases at J; junction bases unmatched: 8. Germline CDR1 SEHNR, CDR2 FQNEAQ (reference sequence). The CDR3 spells CASSLLYRGVPNYGYTF. CDR3 bases: TGTGCCAGCAGCTTATTGTACAGGGGGGTACCTAACTATGGCTACACCTTC.

This chain joins TRBV4-3 and TRBJ2-5, with TRBD2 identical over 9 bases. The J segment lost 5 bases and the V segment lost 1 base, leaving 5 bases of the junction unmatched. CDR1 and CDR2 (germline): LGHNA, YSLEER. CDR3 length equals 15 residues. The CDR3 DNA reads TGCGCCAGCAGCCAAGCGCGGGGGGGCCGGGAGACCCAGTACTTC. It codes for CASSQARGGRETQYF.

This sequence joins TRBV7-2 and TRBJ1-2; D unresolved. Trimming removed 3 bases at V and 6 bases at J, with 8 bases between. Germline V gives CDR1 SGHTA, CDR2 FQGNSA. This CDR3 is 12 amino acids long. Here the CDR3 reads CASSFGENGYTF. The CDR3 DNA sequence: TGTGCCAGCAGCTTCGGGGAAAATGGCTACACCTTC.

The chain carries TRBV5-1 and TRBJ1-4; TRBD1 agrees at 8 bases. Germline CDR1 is SGHRS and CDR2 is YFSETQ. V lost 2 bases to trimming and J lost 8 bases; unmatched junction nucleotides: 5. CDR3 length: 14 amino acids. The CDR3 reads CASSLGTGLEKLFF. The CDR3 DNA reads as TGCGCCAGCAGCTTAGGGACAGGCCTGGAAAAACTGTTTTTT.

The CDR3 reads CASSLARDSLNEKLFF. CDR3 nucleotides: TGTGCCAGCAGCTTAGCCCGGGACAGCCTGAATGAAAAACTGTTTTTT. V usage is TRBV11-2 and J usage is TRBJ1-4, with 7 bases matching TRBD1. This CDR3 region has 16 residues. Trimming cost V 1 base and J 5 bases; bases outside gene matches: 7. Germline loops: CDR1 SGHAT, CDR2 FQNNGV.

The sample holds a few counts of this clone. The J gene is TRBJ2-1, the V gene TRBV27; D is ambiguous. This CDR3 spans 14 amino acids. Germline CDR1 MNHEY, CDR2 SMNVEV (reference sequence). The germline V and J ends were trimmed by 6 bases and 2 bases, with 11 bases remaining between them. The CDR3 loop is CASSPRSPYNEQFF. CDR3 coding DNA: TGTGCCAGCAGCCCCCGTTCCCCCTACAATGAGCAGTTCTTC.

The CDR3 loop is CSVLNPDTQYF. CDR3 nucleotides: TGCAGTGTATTAAATCCAGATACGCAGTATTTT. The chain carries TRBV20-1 and TRBJ2-3; D remains ambiguous. This CDR3 is 11 amino acids long. The ends were cut back, 7 bases at V and 4 bases at J, with 9 bases in the middle. Germline-derived CDR1 and CDR2 are DFQATT and SNEGSKA (reference sequence).

With respect to this clone: In the same sample, other DNA sequences code for this CDR3. The chain combines TRBV3-1 (or the pseudogene TRBV3-2) with TRBJ1-5; weak D call: TRBD1 (6 bases). The CDR3 runs 14 residues. Germline V gene sequence: CDR1 LGHDT, CDR2 YNNKEL (reference sequence). V lost 1 base and J lost 2, with 6 bases in between. The CDR3 loop reads CASSQAGGNQPQHF. The CDR3 bases are TGTGCCAGCAGCCAAGCAGGGGGCAATCAGCCCCAGCATTTT.

The chain joins TRBV30 to TRBJ1-2, with TRBD1 matching over 9 bases. V shed 5 bases and J 8 bases; nucleotides not matched to a gene: 3. CDR1 is GTSNPN, CDR2 SVGIG, per germline (reference sequence). The CDR3 extends over 11 amino acids. The CDR3 region is CAWETGGGYTF. In DNA, the CDR3 is TGTGCCTGGGAGACAGGGGGAGGCTACACCTTC.

The V call is TRBV29-1, the J call TRBJ1-5, with 8 bases aligning to TRBD1. The CDR3 has 16 amino acids. V lost 5 bases to trimming and J lost 2 bases; unmatched junction nucleotides: 11. The germline CDR1 and CDR2 sequences are SQVTM and ANQGSEA. The CDR3 spells CSVIPGTGIGNQPQHF. CDR3 nucleotides: TGCAGCGTTATCCCCGGGACAGGCATTGGCAATCAGCCCCAGCATTTT.

The rearrangement links TRBV6-5 to TRBJ1-1; maybe TRBD1 (6 bases). V shed 4 bases and J shed 8 bases, with 14 bases lying between them. This CDR3 is built from 13 residues. Germline CDR1 and CDR2: MNHEY and SVGAGI. This chain's CDR3 is CASSFTGGQEAFF. The CDR3 bases are TGTGCCAGCAGTTTTACCGGGGGGCAAGAAGCTTTCTTT.

The chain carries TRBV5-4 and TRBJ2-5, with 11 bases lining up with TRBD2. Germline CDR1 reads SGHNT; CDR2 reads YYREEE (reference sequence). This CDR3 spans 15 amino acids. Germline trimming cut 2 bases from V and 1 base from J; bases unmatched to any gene: 1. The CDR3 DNA follows: TGTGCCAGCAGCTTAGGACTAGCGGGCCAAGAGACCCAGTACTTC. This gives the protein CASSLGLAGQETQYF.

The rearrangement uses TRBV5-1 and TRBJ1-1, with D tentatively TRBD1 (5 bases). Germline V lookup: CDR1 SGHRS, CDR2 YFSETQ. V was shortened by 2 bases and J by 1 base, with 6 bases between the two germline ends. The CDR3 totals 13 residues. The CDR3 sequence is CASSFGQNTEAFF. CDR3 sequence (DNA): TGCGCCAGCAGCTTCGGACAGAACACTGAAGCTTTCTTT.

In regard to this clone: The sample carries other DNA sequences with the same CDR3. The chain has TRBV6-5 and TRBJ1-1; D gene unclear. Germline V gives CDR1 MNHEY, CDR2 SVGAGI. The CDR3 totals 13 residues. The V gene lost 2 bases and the J gene lost 1 base, with 5 bases spanning the gap. The CDR3 DNA follows: TGTGCCAGCAGTTACCGGGGGAACACTGAAGCTTTCTTT. This gives the protein CASSYRGNTEAFF.